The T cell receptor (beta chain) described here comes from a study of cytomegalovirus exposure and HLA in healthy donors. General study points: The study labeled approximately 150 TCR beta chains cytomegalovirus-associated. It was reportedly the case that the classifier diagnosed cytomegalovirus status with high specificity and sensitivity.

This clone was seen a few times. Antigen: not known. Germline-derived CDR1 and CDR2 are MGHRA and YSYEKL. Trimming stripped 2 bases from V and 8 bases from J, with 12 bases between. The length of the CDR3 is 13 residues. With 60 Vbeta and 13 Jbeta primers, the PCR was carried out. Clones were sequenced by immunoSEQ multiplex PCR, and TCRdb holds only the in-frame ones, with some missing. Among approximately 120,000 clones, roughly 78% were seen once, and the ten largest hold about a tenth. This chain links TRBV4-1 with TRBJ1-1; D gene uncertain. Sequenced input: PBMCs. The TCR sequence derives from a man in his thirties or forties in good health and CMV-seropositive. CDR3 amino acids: CASSQMRREEAFF. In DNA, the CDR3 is TGCGCCAGCAGCCAAATGAGACGGGAAGAAGCTTTCTTT.